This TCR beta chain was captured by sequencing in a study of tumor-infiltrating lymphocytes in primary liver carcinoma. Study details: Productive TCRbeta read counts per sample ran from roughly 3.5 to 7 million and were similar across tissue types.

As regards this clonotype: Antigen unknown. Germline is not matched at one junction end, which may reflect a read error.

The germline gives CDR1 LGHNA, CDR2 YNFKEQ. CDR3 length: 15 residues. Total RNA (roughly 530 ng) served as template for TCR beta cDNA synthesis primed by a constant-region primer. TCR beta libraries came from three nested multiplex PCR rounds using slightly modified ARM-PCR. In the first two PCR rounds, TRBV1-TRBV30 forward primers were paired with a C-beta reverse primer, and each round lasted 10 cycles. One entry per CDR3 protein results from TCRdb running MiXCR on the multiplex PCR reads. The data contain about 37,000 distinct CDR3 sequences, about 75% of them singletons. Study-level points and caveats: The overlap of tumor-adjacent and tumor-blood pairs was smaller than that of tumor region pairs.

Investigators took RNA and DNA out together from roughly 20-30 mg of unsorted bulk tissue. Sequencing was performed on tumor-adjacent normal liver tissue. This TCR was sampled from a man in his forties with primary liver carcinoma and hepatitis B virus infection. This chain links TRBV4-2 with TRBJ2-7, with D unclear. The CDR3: CASSQDPALPYDQYF. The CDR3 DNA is TGTGCCAGCAGCCAAGACCCAGCGCTCCCCTACGATCAGTACTTC.